This T cell receptor (beta chain) derives from a study of blood T cell repertoires in COVID-19. Overall study: Acute and convalescent COVID-19 specimens originated in the United States, Italy and Spain. From T cells, B-cell-depleted T cells, or PBMCs came the material, which was cDNA or gDNA.

Living in 24 US areas, the participants were between 18 and 89 years of age. Recovery meant two consecutive negative NP/OP PCR tests, professional clearance, or resolved symptoms. This CDR3 has 17 amino acids. From germline, CDR1 is SGDLS and CDR2 YYNGEE. Trimming stripped 3 bases from V and 1 base from J, with 18 bases between. Only one count was recorded for this clone. Measured with immunoSEQ multiplex PCR; TCRdb has only the in-frame clones, and not every one. The sample lists 220,000 or so clones, roughly 84% seen once, with approximately 6.6% in the top ten. This chain links TRBV9 with TRBJ2-3; D is possibly TRBD1 (6 bases). The material sequenced was PBMCs or T cells enriched from blood (not recorded which). The clonotype comes from a woman aged 40 to 49 who had recovered from COVID-19. The CDR3 nucleotides are TGTGCCAGCAGCGAAACAGGGAACCTCGGTGGCACAGATACGCAGTATTTT. It encodes CASSETGNLGGTDTQYF.